This passage covers 6 T cell receptor beta chains from one sample sequenced in a study of T cell changes during pregnancy in multiple sclerosis. Libraries were prepared by immunoSEQ multiplex PCR; TCRdb keeps only in-frame clonotypes and omits some of them. The table has around 57,000 clones, roughly 91% seen once; the top ten hold 1% to 1.5%. The sample in question was peripheral blood, obtained after pregnancy. These receptor sequences come from a female donor in good health, enrolled as a control in a pregnancy study.

The V gene is TRBV6-4, the J gene TRBJ2-3; 7 bases are a match to TRBD1. Germline V CDR1 and CDR2: MRHNA, SNTAGT. V lost 6 bases and J lost 1; bases outside the gene matches: 7. The CDR3 sequence is 15 residues long. This chain's CDR3 is CASRARDSRTDTQYF. CDR3 sequence (DNA): TGTGCCAGCAGAGCCCGGGACAGCCGCACAGATACGCAGTATTTT.

The chain couples TRBV29-1 to TRBJ1-2; no clear D. The CDR3 is 11 residues long. In germline, CDR1 is SQVTM, CDR2 ANQGSEA. V was cut by 7 bases and J by 2 bases, with 8 bases left in between. The CDR3 sequence is CSGGSNYGYTF. The CDR3 region has the DNA TGCAGCGGAGGCTCCAACTATGGCTACACCTTC.

V usage is TRBV15 and J usage is TRBJ2-4, with 10 bases identical to TRBD2. This CDR3 comprises 21 residues. V shed 5 bases and J 0 bases; nucleotides not matched to a gene: 19. Germline V gene lookup returns CDR1 LNHNV and CDR2 YYDKDF (reference sequence). CDR3 nucleotide sequence: TGTGCCACCAGCCCCCGCGGGCGGCCTAGCGGGGGTTCTGTAGCCAAAAACATTCAGTACTTC. Its protein product is CATSPRGRPSGGSVAKNIQYF. Complete variable domain (other parts from reference TRBV15 and TRBJ2-4): DAMVIQNPRYQVTQFGKPVTLSCSQTLNHNVMYWYQQKSSQAPKLLFHYYDKDFNNEADTPDNFQSRRPNTSFCFLDIRSPGLGDTAMYLCATSPRGRPSGGSVAKNIQYFGAGTRLSVL.

This clone was counted once. The chain uses TRBV5-1 and TRBJ2-7, with TRBD1 as a possible D gene (5 bases). This CDR3 is built from 13 residues. CDR1 and CDR2 from the germline V gene are SGHRS and YFSETQ. Trimming removed 3 bases at V and 7 bases at J, with 14 bases between. CDR3 in DNA: TGCGCCAGCAGCTCTTCAGGGTTCGCGGAGCAGTACTTC. Translation: CASSSSGFAEQYF.

The table lists this clone with a count of one. V gene TRBV30 combines with J gene TRBJ1-4; tentatively, D is TRBD1 (6 bases). V dropped 1 base and J dropped 0 bases, with 12 bases sitting between them. The germline gives CDR1 GTSNPN, CDR2 SVGIG (reference sequence). This CDR3 spans 16 amino acids. The chain's CDR3 is CAWSGARTATNEKLFF. CDR3 DNA sequence: TGTGCCTGGAGTGGAGCCCGGACAGCAACTAATGAAAAACTGTTTTTT.

The V gene is TRBV30, the J gene TRBJ2-1; D possibly corresponds to TRBD2 (6 bases). Germline-derived CDR1 and CDR2 are GTSNPN and SVGIG (reference sequence). This CDR3 is built from 15 residues. The ends were cut back, 3 bases at V and 4 bases at J, with 16 bases in the middle. Here the CDR3 DNA reads TGTGCCTGGAGCCATGGGGGGAACCGATACAATGAGCAGTTCTTC. This sequence encodes CAWSHGGNRYNEQFF.